This T cell receptor (beta chain) was identified during a study of T cells in Graves' hyperthyroidism and ophthalmopathy. This clonotype was seen ten or more times. The CDR3 regions of TCR beta were amplified from RNA transcripts. With the HTBI primer set, the TCR CDR3 went through a first round of RT-PCR. Each CDR3 protein gets one entry after TCRdb re-called the multiplex PCR reads with MiXCR. There are roughly 550,000 distinct CDR3 sequences in the sample; 16% occur only once, and 25% to 30% lies in the top ten. V shed 5 bases and J shed 5 bases, with 12 bases lying between them. The CDR3 length is 13 residues. Germline-derived CDR1 and CDR2 are SGHTA and FQGTGA.

The sequenced material came from blood. The clonotype originates from a woman aged 25-40 years with Graves' ophthalmopathy. This chain links TRBV7-3 with TRBJ1-1, with unresolved D. CDR3 DNA sequence: TGTGCCAGCAGCCCGTATAGGGAAACTGAAGCTTTCTTT. Translated: CASSPYRETEAFF.